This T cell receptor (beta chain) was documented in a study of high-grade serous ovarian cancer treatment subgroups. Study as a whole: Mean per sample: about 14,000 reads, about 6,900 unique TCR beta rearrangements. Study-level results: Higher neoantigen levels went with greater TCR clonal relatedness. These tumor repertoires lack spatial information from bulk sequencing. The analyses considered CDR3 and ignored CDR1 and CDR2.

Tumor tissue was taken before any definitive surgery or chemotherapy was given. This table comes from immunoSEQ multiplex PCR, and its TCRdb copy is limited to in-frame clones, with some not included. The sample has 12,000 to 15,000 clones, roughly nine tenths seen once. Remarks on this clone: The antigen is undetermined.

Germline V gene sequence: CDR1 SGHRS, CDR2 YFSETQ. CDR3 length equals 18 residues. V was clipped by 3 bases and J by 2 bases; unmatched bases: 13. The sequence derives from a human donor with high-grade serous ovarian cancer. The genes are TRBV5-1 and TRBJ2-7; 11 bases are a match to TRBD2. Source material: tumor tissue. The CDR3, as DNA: TGCGCCAGCAGCTCCCCGTCGGCTAGCGGGGGGTCCACCTACGAGCAGTACTTC. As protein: CASSSPSASGGSTYEQYF.